The rows below give T cell receptor beta chains drawn from one sample of a study of shared clonotypes between healthy human individuals. Clones were read by immunoSEQ multiplex PCR, and TCRdb kept only the in-frame ones, dropping some. The data show 980,000 or so clones, about 80% seen once. Input material: memory CD4+ T cells sorted from blood. These receptors all come from a young man in good health. Both conserved end residues are part of each CDR3. Fields, in order: J gene, clone size, D gene, V gene, CDR3 DNA, CDR3 protein. D genes are given only for firm matches. The size entry is marked missing in some rows and otherwise reads once, few, many or a size class.

TRBJ2-3	few	.	TRBV18	TGTGCCAGCTCACAGAACGGGGGGCCTGGGACGGGCACAGATACGCAGTATTTT	CASSQNGGPGTGTDTQYF
TRBJ2-3	.	.	TRBV2	TGTGCCAGCAGTGAAGTAGGCTGGGGCGGCACAGATACGCAGTATTTT	CASSEVGWGGTDTQYF
TRBJ1-6	.	TRBD1	TRBV6-5	TGTGCCAGCAGTTACTCTGGGACAGCGGGTTCACCCCTCCACTTT	CASSYSGTAGSPLHF
TRBJ1-1	.	TRBD1	TRBV30	TGTGCCTGGGCCCGGGACAGGGGTGCTTTCTTT	CAWARDRGAFF
TRBJ2-3	.	.	TRBV5-6	TGTGCCAGCAGCTTGTTATGGCAGGGCGGCACAGATACGCAGTATTTT	CASSLLWQGGTDTQYF
TRBJ2-7	.	.	TRBV6-6	TGTGCCAGCACTCCCTGGGGGGTATACGAGCAGTACTTC	CASTPWGVYEQYF
TRBJ2-7	.	.	TRBV20-1	TGCAGTGCTAGTCCCGGACCGGCCCAGTACTTC	CSASPGPAQYF
TRBJ2-7	.	.	TRBV27	TGTGCCAGCAGTTTAAGGCCGGTGGGGGGTAACTACGAGCAGTACTTC	CASSLRPVGGNYEQYF
TRBJ1-1	few	.	TRBV5-1	TGCGCCAGCCGGCCGTCCACGGGGACCACTGAAGCTTTCTTT	CASRPSTGTTEAFF
TRBJ1-1	.	.	TRBV6-1	TGTGCCAGCCAGAGGGGGGGCTGGGAGAACACTGAAGCTTTCTTT	CASQRGGWENTEAFF
TRBJ1-2	.	.	TRBV5-6	TGTGCCAGCAGCTTGGACCAGAACAACTATGGCTACACCTTC	CASSLDQNNYGYTF
TRBJ1-2	once	.	TRBV28	TGTGCCAGCGAGGGTTCTAACTATGGCTACACCTTC	CASEGSNYGYTF